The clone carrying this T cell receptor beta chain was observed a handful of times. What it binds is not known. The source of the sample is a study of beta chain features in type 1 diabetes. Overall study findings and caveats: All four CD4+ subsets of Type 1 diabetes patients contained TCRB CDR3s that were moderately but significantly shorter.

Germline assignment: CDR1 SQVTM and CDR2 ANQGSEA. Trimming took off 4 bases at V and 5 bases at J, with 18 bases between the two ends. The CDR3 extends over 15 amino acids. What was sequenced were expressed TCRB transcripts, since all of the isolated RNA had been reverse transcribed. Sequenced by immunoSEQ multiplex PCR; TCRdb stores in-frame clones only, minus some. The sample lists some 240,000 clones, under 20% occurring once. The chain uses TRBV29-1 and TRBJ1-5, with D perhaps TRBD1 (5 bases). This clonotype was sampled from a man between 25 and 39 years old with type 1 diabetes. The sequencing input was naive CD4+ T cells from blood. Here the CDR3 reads CSVGLGPRADQPQHF. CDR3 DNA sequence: TGCAGCGTTGGTTTGGGACCGAGGGCCGATCAGCCCCAGCATTTT.